A single sample gave rise to the 23 T cell receptor beta chains below, sequenced in a study of blood T cell repertoires in COVID-19. Profiling relied on immunoSEQ multiplex PCR, and the TCRdb table lists in-frame clones only, not all of them. The sample gives approximately 440,000 clones, 70% to 90% of which show up once; over 9.5% is in the top ten. Sequencing was done on a sample of peripheral blood. The receptors were gathered from a woman between 50 and 59 years old with COVID-19, enrolled during active disease.

The chain recombines TRBV6-1 with TRBJ1-1; 7 nucleotides agree with TRBD1. Looked up from germline, CDR1 is MNHNS and CDR2 is SASEGT. The CDR3 loop spans 14 amino acids. Trimming at V came to 5 bases and at J to 6 bases, leaving 9 bases not matched to a gene. The chain's CDR3 is CASSRDSGGPEAFF. The CDR3 bases are TGTGCCAGCAGTCGGGACAGTGGTGGACCTGAAGCTTTCTTT.

The chain recombines TRBV6-6 with TRBJ1-5, with D possibly matching TRBD1 (6 bases). In germline, CDR1 is MNHNY, CDR2 SVGAGI (reference sequence). CDR3 length: 16 amino acids. Trimming shortened V by 1 base and J by 0 bases, and 10 bases separated the two germline ends. The CDR3 spells CASSYLLRGSNQPQHF. CDR3 DNA: TGTGCCAGCAGTTACTTACTCAGGGGTAGCAATCAGCCCCAGCATTTT.

The table lists this clone with a few counts. V and J are TRBV30 and TRBJ1-4; 10 bases align to TRBD1. Germline CDR1 is GTSNPN and CDR2 is SVGIG (reference sequence). With V trimmed by 5 bases and J by 6 bases, 9 bases remained unmatched. The CDR3 consists of 15 residues. The CDR3 here is CAWAPTGGDYEKLFF. The CDR3 nucleotides are TGTGCCTGGGCCCCGACAGGGGGCGATTATGAAAAACTGTTTTTT.

This chain links TRBV29-1 with TRBJ1-2; D ambiguous. The CDR3 spans 11 residues. In germline, CDR1 is SQVTM, CDR2 ANQGSEA. V dropped 2 bases and J dropped 4 bases, with 5 bases sitting between them. For the CDR3, the DNA is TGCAGCGTTGAACGGAGCTATGGCTACACCTTC. This translates into CSVERSYGYTF. Complete variable domain (other parts from reference TRBV29-1 and TRBJ1-2): SAVISQKPSRDICQRGTSLTIQCQVDSQVTMMFWYRQQPGQSLTLIATANQGSEATYESGFVIDKFPISRPNLTFSTLTVSNMSPEDSSIYLCSVERSYGYTFGSGTRLTVV.

This chain links TRBV7-3 with TRBJ2-3; TRBD2 aligns across 10 bases. Germline-derived CDR1 and CDR2 are SGHTA and FQGTGA. Unmatched junction bases numbered 5, after V lost 4 bases and J lost 1 base. The CDR3 has 16 residues. The CDR3 DNA reads TGTGCCAGCAGCTGGGGACTAGCGATGGGCACAGATACGCAGTATTTT. Its protein product is CASSWGLAMGTDTQYF.

The genes are TRBV2 and TRBJ1-2; no definite D call. Germline V gene sequence: CDR1 SNHLY, CDR2 FYNNEI. The germline V and J ends were trimmed by 2 bases and 4 bases, with 11 bases remaining between them. CDR3 size: 14 residues. CDR3 in amino acids: CASSEQRVSYGYTF. The CDR3, as DNA: TGTGCCAGCAGTGAACAGCGGGTTTCCTATGGCTACACCTTC.

This clone was counted only a few times. This chain links TRBV9 with TRBJ1-2, with TRBD1 matching 7 bases. Trimming took 0 bases from V and 4 from J; bases not matched to a gene: 6. This CDR3 spans 15 amino acids. The germline V gene encodes CDR1 SGDLS and CDR2 YYNGEE. CDR3 bases: TGTGCCAGCAGCGTAGACCGGGACAGAGGCTATGGCTACACCTTC. Its translation is CASSVDRDRGYGYTF.

The CDR3 loop reads CASSLGSGSNSPLHF. The DNA of the CDR3 is TGCGCCAGCAGCTTGGGGTCAGGGTCAAATTCACCCCTCCACTTT. The J gene is TRBJ1-6, the V gene TRBV5-1; maybe TRBD1 (5 bases). The CDR3 length is 15 residues. Trimming took 0 bases from V and 7 from J, leaving 11 bases between them. Germline V gene lookup returns CDR1 SGHRS and CDR2 YFSETQ.

The chain links TRBV6-1 to TRBJ2-7; 7 nucleotides align to TRBD2. After removal of 1 base from V and 5 bases from J, the junction contained 8 bases not matched to a gene. The V gene's germline CDR1 is MNHNS and CDR2 SASEGT. The CDR3 is 15 amino acids. The CDR3 DNA reads as TGTGCCAGCAGTGAAGATGGTGCGGGGGTTGACGAGCAGTACTTC. This gives the protein CASSEDGAGVDEQYF.

The chain carries TRBV11-2 and TRBJ1-2; 9 bases match TRBD1. The CDR3 runs to 14 residues. Germline CDR1 reads SGHAT; CDR2 reads FQNNGV. V shed 9 bases and J 4 bases; nucleotides not matched to a gene: 9. This CDR3 is CASTGTGTLYGYTF. In DNA form, the CDR3 reads TGTGCCAGTACAGGGACAGGGACCCTCTATGGCTACACCTTC.

The CDR3 bases are TGTGCCAGCAGCTCGACCAGGACAGAGCATAAACGTCTCTGTCAGCCCCAGCATTTT. It is translated as CASSSTRTEHKRLCQPQHF. J is TRBJ1-5 and V is TRBV11-2, with D possibly TRBD1 on 6 matching bases. This CDR3 spans 19 amino acids. V was trimmed by 4 bases and J by 6 bases, leaving 28 bases between them. CDR1 and CDR2 from the germline V gene are SGHAT and FQNNGV.

V gene TRBV5-4 combines with J gene TRBJ2-3; 10 bases line up with TRBD2. Germline CDR1 and CDR2: SGHNT and YYREEE (reference sequence). This CDR3 comprises 16 residues. V gave up 4 bases and J gave up 6 bases; unmatched junction bases: 11. The CDR3 region is CASSGGLATMADTQYF. In nucleotides, the CDR3 is TGTGCCAGCAGCGGGGGACTAGCGACGATGGCGGATACGCAGTATTTT.

The chain links TRBV18 to TRBJ1-1; D may be TRBD1 (5 bases). Per the germline V gene, CDR1 is KGHSH and CDR2 is LQKENI. The CDR3 is 16 residues long. V was clipped by 3 bases and J by 7 bases, with 21 bases between them. This CDR3 reads CASSPFDRAVWGEAFF. The CDR3 DNA is TGTGCCAGCTCACCCTTCGACAGAGCTGTCTGGGGTGAAGCTTTCTTT.

The V call is TRBV27, the J call TRBJ2-5, with TRBD1 as a possible D gene (6 bases). CDR1 is MNHEY and CDR2 is SMNVEV in the germline V gene (reference sequence). The CDR3 extends over 14 amino acids. With 6 bases removed from V and 2 bases from J, the gap between germline ends came to 13 bases. DNA for the CDR3: TGTGCCAGCAGCTGCCCTCAGGGGCAAGAGACCCAGTACTTC. It codes for CASSCPQGQETQYF.

This clone was recorded once. The V call is TRBV28, the J call TRBJ2-3, with unresolved D. The CDR3 extends over 12 amino acids. The germline V and J ends were trimmed by 6 bases and 11 bases, with 15 bases remaining between them. Germline-derived CDR1 and CDR2 are MDHEN and SYDVKM. The CDR3 sequence is CASSPPSQKQYF. CDR3 coding DNA: TGTGCCAGCAGCCCACCATCTCAGAAGCAGTATTTT.

The chain joins TRBV5-6 to TRBJ1-2; maybe TRBD1 (5 bases). Trimming cost V 4 bases and J 2 bases, with 9 bases left between them. Germline CDR1 and CDR2: SGHDT and YYEEEE. CDR3 length equals 13 residues. The CDR3 loop reads CASSRGGNYGYTF. The CDR3 DNA sequence: TGTGCCAGCAGCCGCGGGGGGAACTATGGCTACACCTTC.

The chain links TRBV15 to TRBJ2-1, with 7 bases lining up with TRBD2. The CDR3 extends over 13 amino acids. Per the germline V gene, CDR1 is LNHNV and CDR2 is YYDKDF (reference sequence). V trimming: 5 bases; J trimming: 2 bases; junction bases outside the gene matches: 0. In DNA form, the CDR3 reads TGTGCCACCAGCCGGGGGGCCTACAATGAGCAGTTCTTC. Its protein is CATSRGAYNEQFF.

The chain couples TRBV18 to TRBJ1-4, with D perhaps TRBD1 (6 bases). V dropped 2 bases and J dropped 4 bases, with 11 bases sitting between them. The germline V gene encodes CDR1 KGHSH and CDR2 LQKENI. The CDR3 spans 15 residues. Written as DNA, the CDR3 is TGTGCCAGCTCACCATCGACAGGCGTTAATGAAAAACTGTTTTTT. Its protein product is CASSPSTGVNEKLFF.

The V call is TRBV27, the J call TRBJ2-1; weak D call: TRBD1 (6 bases). The germline V gene has CDR1 MNHEY and CDR2 SMNVEV (reference sequence). The CDR3 covers 13 residues. V lost 3 bases to trimming and J lost 8 bases, with 11 bases between them. The DNA for the CDR3 is TGTGCCAGCAGTTTCGGACAGAACTATGAGCAGTTCTTC. It is translated as CASSFGQNYEQFF.

V usage is TRBV29-1 and J usage is TRBJ1-4; tentatively, D is TRBD1 (5 bases). The CDR3 contains 12 residues. Looked up from germline, CDR1 is SQVTM and CDR2 is ANQGSEA. V lost 4 bases, J lost 8 bases, and 11 bases lay in between. CDR3 sequence (DNA): TGCAGCGTTGCAGGGATAGGGGAAAAACTGTTTTTT. This gives the protein CSVAGIGEKLFF.

The CDR3 sequence is CASSLEGSGGELFF. The CDR3 bases are TGTGCCAGCAGCTTAGAAGGGAGTGGCGGGGAGCTGTTTTTT. The J gene is TRBJ2-2, the V gene TRBV21-1; the table names TRBD2, a call not compared with the DNA. TRBV21-1 is marked as a pseudogene. CDR3 length: 14 residues.

The rearrangement links TRBV5-1 to TRBJ1-5; D gene unclear. V shed 4 bases and J shed 1 base, with 12 bases lying between them. This CDR3 contains 15 residues. Germline loops: CDR1 SGHRS, CDR2 YFSETQ. CDR3 bases: TGCGCCAGCAGCCCCGGCCGGGAGAGCAATCAGCCCCAGCATTTT. This gives the protein CASSPGRESNQPQHF.

The V gene is TRBV28, the J gene TRBJ2-3; 14 bases line up with TRBD2. The CDR3 loop spans 21 amino acids. Germline-derived CDR1 and CDR2 are MDHEN and SYDVKM. The trim removed 3 bases at V and 2 bases at J, leaving 16 bases unmatched. The CDR3 here is CASSFGRTSGGTSTATDTQYF. CDR3 bases: TGTGCCAGCAGTTTCGGGCGGACTAGCGGGGGGACTTCCACCGCCACAGATACGCAGTATTTT.